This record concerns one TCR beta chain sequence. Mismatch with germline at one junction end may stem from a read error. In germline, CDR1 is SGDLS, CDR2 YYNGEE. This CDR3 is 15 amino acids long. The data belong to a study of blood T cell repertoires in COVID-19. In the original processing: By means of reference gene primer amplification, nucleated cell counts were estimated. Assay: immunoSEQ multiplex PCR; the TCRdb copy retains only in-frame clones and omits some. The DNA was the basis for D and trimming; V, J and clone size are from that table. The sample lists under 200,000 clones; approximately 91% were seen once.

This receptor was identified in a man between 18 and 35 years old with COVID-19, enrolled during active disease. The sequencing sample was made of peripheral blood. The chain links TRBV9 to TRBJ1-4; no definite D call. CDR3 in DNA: TGTGCCAGCACCTCTAGAGGAGCAACTAATGAAAAACTGCTTTTT. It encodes CASTSRGATNEKLLF.